This T cell receptor beta chain was identified in a study of T cell repertoires in cytomegalovirus infection. On the study more broadly: As its CMV epitopes, the study selected recently identified HLA-C-restricted and well-studied HLA-B-restricted targets. An indication of both CMV infection and matching HLA type came from public TCR beta signatures. Findings and caveats of the study: Carriers of CMV plus the relevant HLA were identified by cumulative public TCR beta family frequency. Dominant in the ex vivo response were TCR beta clonotypes restricted by HLA-C and specific for CMV.

V was trimmed by 6 bases and J by 0 bases, leaving 12 bases between them. The germline gives CDR1 SGHDT, CDR2 YYEEEE. The CDR3 contains 14 residues. In the case of this clonotype: Antigen unknown.

TCRdb independently ran MiXCR on the reads; one entry per CDR3 protein. This sample has about 920,000 distinct CDR3 sequences, with roughly a third found just once. The sequence was collected from a human donor in good health (CMV status not recorded). Some clones in this sample may be carry-over from other donors' samples. The material was cultured CD8+ T cells from PBMCs, obtained from culture after CMV antigen stimulation. The V and J genes are TRBV5-6 and TRBJ1-1; D remains unclear. This CDR3 is CASNPLTVNTEAFF. DNA of the CDR3: TGTGCCAGCAACCCGTTAACAGTGAACACTGAAGCTTTCTTT. Variable domain in full (rest from reference TRBV5-6 and TRBJ1-1): DAGVTQSPTHLIKTRGQQVTLRCSPKSGHDTVSWYQQALGQGPQFIFQYYEEEERQRGNFPDRFSGHQFPNYSSELNVNALLLGDSALYLCASNPLTVNTEAFFGQGTRLTVV.